This entry concerns a single TCR beta chain. Its antigen remains unidentified. CDR3 length equals 15 residues. Germline trimming cut 5 bases from V and 6 bases from J; bases unmatched to any gene: 12. Germline lookup yields CDR1 SGHTA and CDR2 FQGTGA. Both 60 Vbeta primers and 13 Jbeta primers went into the PCR. Measured with immunoSEQ multiplex PCR; TCRdb has only the in-frame clones, and not every one. The sample has about 97,000 clones; approximately 77% are singletons. This record belongs to a study of cytomegalovirus exposure and HLA in healthy donors. Study-level findings and limits: Most CMV-associated TCR beta chains appeared HLA-restricted in a later analysis. A missense DCLRE1C variant was associated with V- and J-gene trimming of TCR beta chains in a later analysis, and an independent cohort replicated the association. Later analysis indicated greater clonal expansion among HLA-associated TCR beta chains than among equally common other chains.

The sequence was collected from a male donor in good health and CMV-seropositive. This chain joins TRBV7-3 and TRBJ2-7; 8 positions agree with TRBD2. The sample comprised PBMCs. The CDR3 is CASSPRSGGPSEQYF. The CDR3 DNA follows: TGTGCCAGCAGCCCCCGTTCGGGAGGGCCCTCCGAGCAGTACTTC.